One and the same sample provided the 27 T cell receptor beta chains below, sequenced in a study of blood T cell repertoires in COVID-19. Generated by immunoSEQ multiplex PCR, the TCRdb table keeps only in-frame clones and is missing some. The sample shows nearly 15,000 clones, about four fifths of them seen only once. The sample comprised peripheral blood. Receptors were obtained from a man in his fifties or sixties with acute or convalescent COVID-19.

This clone was detected only a few times. The CDR3 reads CASSSGGKTEAFF. The CDR3 bases are TGTGCCAGCAGTTCAGGGGGCAAGACTGAAGCTTTCTTT. The rearrangement uses TRBV12-3 or TRBV12-4 and TRBJ1-1; 8 bases fit TRBD1. V lost 4 bases to trimming and J lost 5 bases; unmatched junction nucleotides: 3. The CDR3 length is 13 residues.

The chain recombines TRBV9 with TRBJ1-1, with 7 bases aligning to TRBD1. The CDR3 covers 16 residues. Germline-derived CDR1 and CDR2 are SGDLS and YYNGEE. J gave up 0 bases and V 0 bases, and 5 bases lay outside the gene matches. The CDR3 is CASSVEAQGVNTEAFF. Written as DNA, the CDR3 is TGTGCCAGCAGCGTAGAGGCCCAGGGGGTGAACACTGAAGCTTTCTTT.

The chain couples TRBV5-1 to TRBJ2-5; 7 bases match TRBD1. This CDR3 contains 13 residues. The germline V gene encodes CDR1 SGHRS and CDR2 YFSETQ. Losses at the gene ends were 3 bases for V and 5 bases for J; bases not matched to a gene: 4. The CDR3 nucleotides read TGCGCCAGCAGCTCCGGGACAGTGGAGACCCAGTACTTC. Translated: CASSSGTVETQYF.

J is TRBJ2-1 and V is TRBV5-1; TRBD1 aligns across 9 bases. The germline V gene has CDR1 SGHRS and CDR2 YFSETQ. CDR3 length: 15 amino acids. The junction had 2 bases not matched to a gene; V was cut back by 0 bases and J by 4 bases. The CDR3 is CASSLAGQGYNEQFF. CDR3 DNA: TGCGCCAGCAGCTTGGCGGGACAGGGTTACAATGAGCAGTTCTTC.

This chain connects TRBV7-9 to TRBJ1-3; D remains unclear. V lost 2 bases to trimming and J lost 3 bases, with 11 bases between them. Germline CDR1 reads SEHNR; CDR2 reads FQNEAQ (reference sequence). This CDR3 contains 15 residues. CDR3 protein: CASSLNPGVGNTIYF. CDR3 coding DNA: TGTGCCAGCAGCTTAAATCCGGGTGTTGGAAACACCATATATTTT.

The chain joins TRBV9 to TRBJ2-1; TRBD1 agrees at 11 bases. J was trimmed by 5 bases and V by 3 bases; bases with no gene match: 4. The CDR3 sequence is 15 residues long. Germline values: CDR1 SGDLS, CDR2 YYNGEE. CDR3 region: CASSAGQGVNNEQFF. For the CDR3, the DNA is TGTGCCAGCAGCGCGGGACAGGGGGTGAACAATGAGCAGTTCTTC.

V is TRBV10-2 and J is TRBJ2-2; D gene uncertain. Looked up from germline, CDR1 is WSHSY and CDR2 is SAAADI. The ends were cut back, 5 bases at V and 5 bases at J, with 9 bases in the middle. The CDR3 covers 13 residues. CDR3 DNA: TGCGCCAGCAGTCAATCCAGGACCGGGGAGCTGTTTTTT. Translated, it gives CASSQSRTGELFF.

The V gene is TRBV28, the J gene TRBJ1-1; no reliable D call. CDR1 and CDR2 from the germline V gene are MDHEN and SYDVKM. The CDR3 spans 14 residues. With 7 bases removed from V and 0 bases from J, the gap between germline ends came to 12 bases. The CDR3 is CASISGPMNTEAFF. The CDR3 DNA follows: TGTGCCAGCATTTCAGGTCCTATGAACACTGAAGCTTTCTTT.

This clone was seen more than once but under ten times. The V call is TRBV29-1, the J call TRBJ2-5; D remains ambiguous. The germline V gene encodes CDR1 SQVTM and CDR2 ANQGSEA. The CDR3 has 12 residues. The V gene lost 7 bases and the J gene lost 4 bases, with 13 bases spanning the gap. In DNA form, the CDR3 reads TGCAGCGCCATCTATCCGGGAGAGACCCAGTACTTC. It yields the protein CSAIYPGETQYF.

The J gene is TRBJ1-5, the V gene TRBV11-2; the D is unclear. Germline V CDR1 and CDR2: SGHAT, FQNNGV. The CDR3 loop spans 13 amino acids. V was trimmed by 1 base and J by 6 bases, leaving 7 bases between them. CDR3 amino acids: CASSLGEVQPQHF. CDR3 DNA sequence: TGTGCCAGCAGCTTAGGGGAGGTTCAGCCCCAGCATTTT.

This clone has just a few counts. The gene calls are TRBV12-3 or TRBV12-4 and TRBJ2-1; possible D gene TRBD1, 6 bases. CDR3 length equals 12 residues. V lost 6 bases and J 4 bases, leaving 7 bases between the germline ends. CDR3 residues: CASRGQYNEQFF. CDR3 DNA: TGTGCCAGCAGAGGACAGTACAATGAGCAGTTCTTC.

This clone was seen more than once but under ten times. The chain employs TRBV6-2 or TRBV6-3 and TRBJ1-2, with 7 bases lining up with TRBD1. The CDR3 runs 16 residues. Germline CDR1 and CDR2: MNHEY and SVGEGT. Unmatched junction bases numbered 6, after V lost 2 bases and J lost 0 bases. The CDR3, as DNA: TGTGCCAGCAGTTACCGCGGGACAGTCGCTAACTATGGCTACACCTTC. Amino acid sequence: CASSYRGTVANYGYTF.

This clone was detected a few times. The chain has TRBV12-3 or TRBV12-4 and TRBJ2-7; the D gene is possibly TRBD2 (5 bases). There are 11 residues in the CDR3. The germline V and J ends were trimmed by 5 bases and 8 bases, with 10 bases remaining between them. CDR3 region: CASSIGSKQYF. As DNA, the CDR3 is TGTGCCAGCAGTATTGGGAGCAAGCAGTACTTC.

The chain employs TRBV3-1 (or the pseudogene TRBV3-2) and TRBJ2-3; a weak D match, TRBD2 (5 bases). Germline-derived CDR1 and CDR2 are LGHDT and YNNKEL (reference sequence). V was cut by 0 bases and J by 2 bases, with 21 bases left in between. The CDR3 consists of 19 residues. CDR3 bases: TGTGCCAGCAGCCAAGATCCGAACGGGGTCGACCATCTCACAGATACGCAGTATTTT. It is translated as CASSQDPNGVDHLTDTQYF.

This clone was counted only a few times. The chain carries TRBV7-6 and TRBJ1-1; TRBD1 aligns across 7 bases. CDR3 length equals 15 residues. Germline assignment: CDR1 SGHVS and CDR2 FNYEAQ. After removal of 5 bases from V and 0 bases from J, the junction contained 6 bases not matched to a gene. This CDR3 reads CASSGQGGVNTEAFF. As DNA, the CDR3 is TGTGCCAGCAGCGGCCAGGGGGGCGTGAACACTGAAGCTTTCTTT.

V gene TRBV5-4 combines with J gene TRBJ1-1; 10 bases are a match to TRBD1. From germline, CDR1 is SGHNT and CDR2 YYREEE (reference sequence). The CDR3 loop spans 14 amino acids. J was trimmed by 10 bases and V by 4 bases; bases with no gene match: 10. This CDR3 is CASSTSFGQGGAFF. DNA of the CDR3: TGTGCCAGCAGCACTTCCTTCGGACAGGGGGGAGCTTTCTTT.

The gene calls are TRBV7-3 and TRBJ2-3; 9 bases are a match to TRBD2. CDR3 length: 16 residues. The trim removed 4 bases at V and 2 bases at J, leaving 7 bases unmatched. Germline V CDR1 and CDR2: SGHTA, FQGTGA. The CDR3 loop is CASSSYSGGNTDTQYF. CDR3 coding DNA: TGTGCCAGCAGCTCATATAGCGGGGGTAACACAGATACGCAGTATTTT.

V usage is TRBV3-1 (or the pseudogene TRBV3-2) and J usage is TRBJ2-1; 9 bases are shared with TRBD2. CDR1 is LGHDT and CDR2 is YNNKEL in the germline V gene (reference sequence). The CDR3 has 22 residues. The V and J ends lost 0 bases and 4 bases, in that order; junction bases with no gene match: 22. CDR3 residues: CASSQESPIGWRAGGKYNEQFF. CDR3 DNA sequence: TGTGCCAGCAGCCAAGAAAGCCCCATCGGTTGGCGCGCGGGAGGGAAATACAATGAGCAGTTCTTC.

This clone was seen only a few times. The J gene is TRBJ1-2, the V gene TRBV6-6; possible D gene TRBD1, 6 bases. Trimming removed 6 bases from V and 1 base from J, with 15 bases in between. CDR1 is MNHNY, CDR2 SVGAGI, per germline (reference sequence). This CDR3 is built from 15 residues. CDR3 residues: CASSRGQSLNYGYTF. Written as DNA, the CDR3 is TGTGCCAGCAGCCGTGGACAGAGCCTTAACTATGGCTACACCTTC.

The rearrangement links TRBV6-5 to TRBJ1-5, with 7 positions matching TRBD1. J was trimmed by 2 bases and V by 6 bases; bases with no gene match: 4. Per germline, CDR1 MNHEY and CDR2 SVGAGI. The length of the CDR3 is 14 residues. Written as DNA, the CDR3 is TGTGCCAGCAGCTCTGACAGGGGCAATCAGCCCCAGCATTTT. This codes for CASSSDRGNQPQHF.

This clone came up a few times. This chain joins TRBV2 and TRBJ1-2; the D gene is possibly TRBD1 (5 bases). The CDR3 is 13 amino acids. Trimming stripped 1 base from V and 2 bases from J, with 5 bases between. Germline CDR1 is SNHLY and CDR2 is FYNNEI. This CDR3 is CASSEDRNYGYTF. CDR3 in DNA: TGTGCCAGCAGTGAAGACAGGAACTATGGCTACACCTTC. Full variable domain (rest looked up from reference TRBV2 and TRBJ1-2): EPEVTQTPSHQVTQMGQEVILRCVPISNHLYFYWYRQILGQKVEFLVSFYNNEISEKSEIFDDQFSVERPDGSNFTLKIRSTKLEDSAMYFCASSEDRNYGYTFGSGTRLTVV.

The rearrangement joins TRBV24-1 to TRBJ1-2, with D perhaps TRBD1 (6 bases). Germline loops: CDR1 KGHDR, CDR2 SFDVKD. Trimming took off 0 bases at V and 5 bases at J, with 12 bases between the two ends. CDR3 length: 15 amino acids. CDR3 region: CATSDLGRTDYGYTF. The CDR3 DNA follows: TGTGCCACCAGTGATTTGGGAAGGACAGATTATGGCTACACCTTC.

The genes are TRBV3-1 (or the pseudogene TRBV3-2) and TRBJ2-2, with TRBD2 identical over 14 bases. Germline lookup yields CDR1 LGHDT and CDR2 YNNKEL (reference sequence). This CDR3 region has 18 residues. With V trimmed by 4 bases and J by 0 bases, 4 bases remained unmatched. The CDR3 DNA follows: TGTGCCAGCAGCCGCCGACTAGCGGGAGGGCCGAACACCGGGGAGCTGTTTTTT. As protein: CASSRRLAGGPNTGELFF.

The CDR3 sequence is CASSEALGGGYTF. CDR3 coding DNA: TGTGCCAGCAGTGAAGCGCTCGGGGGAGGATACACCTTC. The V gene is TRBV6-1, the J gene TRBJ1-2, with a possible D match to TRBD1 (5 bases). Per germline, CDR1 MNHNS and CDR2 SASEGT. V was cut by 0 bases and J by 11 bases, with 13 bases left in between. The CDR3 is made up of 13 amino acids.

There are a few counts of this clone. The V call is TRBV10-3, the J call TRBJ1-6, with D perhaps matching TRBD1 (5 bases). V lost 10 bases, J lost 10 bases, and 20 bases lay in between. CDR1 ENHRY and CDR2 SYGVKD come from the germline V gene. The CDR3 is 14 residues long. Written as DNA, the CDR3 is TGTGCCACCGGGGGGGAGGCAGTAAGCTCACCCCTCCACTTT. Its protein product is CATGGEAVSSPLHF.

The chain is built from TRBV7-3 and TRBJ1-3; D ambiguous. The CDR3 length is 12 residues. In germline, CDR1 is SGHTA, CDR2 FQGTGA. V was cut by 6 bases and J by 2 bases, with 5 bases left in between. The CDR3 nucleotides are TGTGCCAGCAGAGGAGCTGGAAACACCATATATTTT. It codes for CASRGAGNTIYF.

The chain is built from TRBV10-3 and TRBJ1-2; 8 bases are a match to TRBD1. The germline V gene has CDR1 ENHRY and CDR2 SYGVKD. The V gene end was trimmed by 0 bases and the J gene end by 8 bases; junction bases not matched to a gene: 5. There are 14 residues in the CDR3. In DNA, the CDR3 is TGTGCCATCAGTGAGTCGCAGGGGGCGCGCGGCTACACCTTC. It encodes CAISESQGARGYTF.